These T cell receptor beta chains were read from a single sample in a study of OX40 agonist ivuxolimab in advanced cancers. Clones were read by immunoSEQ multiplex PCR, and TCRdb kept only the in-frame ones, dropping some. The profile covers about 99,000 clones, with approximately 93% appearing a single time and around 0.17% taken by the ten largest. The specimen was CD4+ or CD8+ T cells sorted from blood, collected in a trial of the OX40 agonist ivuxolimab. The receptors were sampled from an adult with an advanced solid tumor such as melanoma, head and neck, liver or kidney cancer. The conserved cysteine and the conserved F or W are not part of the CDR3 here.

TRBV5-4	ASSLASSGATSEQY
TRBV5-6	ASSLEAGPFQPQH
TRBV6-4	ASSERTGDSNYGYT
TRBV9	ASSVEEGYGELF
TRBV27	ASGLQGARYGYT
TRBV7-2	ASSTVNTEAF
TRBV7-8	ASSLGGVAGVRTDTQY
TRBV19	ASIPHGGETGGYT
TRBV5-1	ASSVLDSANEKLF
TRBV28	ASSSPGQMNTEAF
TRBV9	ASSSPGLAGINEQF
TRBV18	ASSLKRQGGQDTQY
TRBV5-3	ARSPGLGGISNQPQH
TRBV30	AWRRLNTEAF
TRBV7-2	ASSLQTGGVLDYGYT
TRBV19	ASSIDRTGDYGYT
TRBV7-9	ASSRLGRGETQY
TRBV12-5	ASGLGDRGPTNEKLF
TRBV4-1	ASSQVVIGGTEQF
TRBV6-5	ASSRRVRGGTEAF
TRBV4-3	ASSQGPQDGGYT
TRBV9	ASSVDLAGARNEQF
TRBV9	ASSVAGNGGSEQF
TRBV19	ASSSGQGSAYEQY
TRBV7-7	ASTVGSGYQETQY
TRBV7-6	ASSLAPEEQY
TRBV28	ASSSEKISGRAETQY
TRBV6-5	ASSFNSYEQY
TRBV7-3	ASVRGQGELF
TRBV6-5	ASSFGLAGGTDTQY
TRBV7-6	ASSLGGDLNTEAF
TRBV10-1	ASSESRGRNQPQH
TRBV6-5	ASSYRTGAYEQY
TRBV6-1	ASSIRQGANEKLF
TRBV19	ASSRGPFYGYT
TRBV5-1	ASSLQASGPADTQY
TRBV27	ASSSGTLAGLAKNIQY
TRBV28	ASSLGQAGNQPQH
TRBV5-1	ASSLSEWNEKLF
TRBV5-1	ASSLLGLSSSYNEQF
TRBV18	ASSPGVQETQY
TRBV2	ASSARGSGNTIY
TRBV19	ASSIQGGMNTEAF
TRBV9	ASSVGGLAGRTGELF
TRBV11-2	ASSAGQGIGNTIY
TRBV19	ASSTTTGVSEAF
TRBV5-1	ASSSSRGDYEQY